Presented here are 18 T cell receptor beta chains from one specimen sequenced in a study of blood T cell repertoires in COVID-19. TCRdb's copy holds only in-frame clones and misses some; the assay was immunoSEQ multiplex PCR. The sample gives 380,000 or so clones, about 89% of which show up once; more than 0.95% is in the top ten. The sample was peripheral blood. The receptors originated from a man in his forties with acute or convalescent COVID-19.

The V gene is TRBV7-2, the J gene TRBJ1-2, with D hard to call. The CDR3 is 13 residues long. Per the germline V gene, CDR1 is SGHTA and CDR2 is FQGNSA. V was pared by 1 base and J by 2 bases, with 5 bases between. The DNA of the CDR3 is TGTGCCAGCAGCTTAGGGCAGAACTATGGCTACACCTTC. The encoded protein is CASSLGQNYGYTF.

V and J are TRBV9 and TRBJ2-1; D unclear. V dropped 1 base and J dropped 10 bases, with 12 bases sitting between them. The CDR3 has 13 residues. Germline lookup yields CDR1 SGDLS and CDR2 YYNGEE. This CDR3 reads CASSVSSSDEQFF. The CDR3 bases are TGTGCCAGCAGCGTAAGTTCTAGTGACGAGCAGTTCTTC. The full variable domain, completed using reference TRBV9 and TRBJ2-1, is DSGVTQTPKHLITATGQRVTLRCSPRSGDLSVYWYQQSLDQGLQFLIQYYNGEERAKGNILERFSAQQFPDLHSELNLSSLELGDSALYFCASSVSSSDEQFFGPGTRLTVL.

The chain uses TRBV19 and TRBJ2-7, with 11 bases that match TRBD2. Germline CDR1 is LNHDA and CDR2 is SQIVND (reference sequence). V lost 2 bases, J lost 5 bases, and 5 bases stayed unmatched. CDR3 length equals 15 residues. Here the CDR3 reads CASSILAGGRNEQYF. The CDR3 nucleotides read TGTGCCAGTAGTATACTAGCGGGGGGTCGCAACGAGCAGTACTTC.

The rearrangement links TRBV30 to TRBJ2-3, with 10 positions matching TRBD2. V trimming: 3 bases; J trimming: 6 bases; junction bases outside the gene matches: 6. Germline CDR1 and CDR2: GTSNPN and SVGIG (reference sequence). The CDR3 sequence is 14 residues long. In nucleotides, the CDR3 is TGTGCCTGGAGATTAGCGGGAGGCTACGATACGCAGTATTTT. Its translation is CAWRLAGGYDTQYF.

This chain connects TRBV7-3 to TRBJ2-3; 8 bases align to TRBD2. The germline V gene has CDR1 SGHTA and CDR2 FQGTGA. V lost 5 bases, J lost 5 bases, and 9 bases stayed unmatched. This CDR3 comprises 15 residues. CDR3 protein: CASSHSGAGGDTQYF. Here the CDR3 DNA reads TGTGCCAGCAGCCATAGCGGGGCTGGGGGAGATACGCAGTATTTT.

V gene TRBV5-1 combines with J gene TRBJ1-2; 9 bases match TRBD1. The V gene's germline CDR1 is SGHRS and CDR2 YFSETQ. The V segment lost 1 base and the J segment 4 bases; nucleotides outside the gene matches: 5. The CDR3 contains 15 residues. The CDR3 coding sequence is TGCGCCAGCAGCTTGAGAGGACAGGGGACCTATGGCTACACCTTC. Amino acids: CASSLRGQGTYGYTF.

The chain combines TRBV28 with TRBJ1-5; the D gene is possibly TRBD1 (5 bases). Per the germline V gene, CDR1 is MDHEN and CDR2 is SYDVKM. This CDR3 is 16 amino acids long. The ends were cut back, 3 bases at V and 0 bases at J, with 12 bases in the middle. The CDR3 coding sequence is TGTGCCAGCAGTTTCCCTGCGGGGGATAGCAATCAGCCCCAGCATTTT. Translated: CASSFPAGDSNQPQHF. Full variable domain (outside the CDR3, taken from reference TRBV28 and TRBJ1-5): DVKVTQSSRYLVKRTGEKVFLECVQDMDHENMFWYRQDPGLGLRLIYFSYDVKMKEKGDIPEGYSVSREKKERFSLILESASTNQTSMYLCASSFPAGDSNQPQHFGDGTRLSIL.

This chain links TRBV21-1 with TRBJ2-7; the DNA was not used to check the table's D call, TRBD2. TRBV21-1 is flagged as a pseudogene. This CDR3 is built from 19 residues. CDR3 sequence reads: CASSKARRVAGGPGPEQYF. The CDR3 nucleotides are TGTGCCAGCAGCAAAGCCAGAAGGGTAGCGGGAGGACCCGGCCCCGAGCAGTACTTC.

The chain has TRBV18 and TRBJ1-4, with 7 bases fitting TRBD1. CDR1 and CDR2 (germline): KGHSH, LQKENI. This CDR3 has 15 residues. J was trimmed by 8 bases and V by 6 bases; bases with no gene match: 12. The CDR3 region is CASSPRQGVKEKLFF. CDR3 DNA: TGTGCCAGCTCCCCCCGACAGGGAGTGAAGGAAAAACTGTTTTTT.

This chain connects TRBV18 to TRBJ1-2, with 10 bases fitting TRBD1. Germline CDR1 reads KGHSH; CDR2 reads LQKENI. This CDR3 is built from 18 residues. With 5 bases clipped from V and 3 bases from J, the junction kept 15 bases outside the gene matches. Here the CDR3 reads CASSTSTGTGDAHYGYTF. The CDR3 nucleotides read TGTGCCAGCTCAACGTCAACCGGGACAGGGGATGCTCACTATGGCTACACCTTC.

The chain couples TRBV6-6 to TRBJ2-2; the match to TRBD2 covers 7 bases. The germline V gene has CDR1 MNHNY and CDR2 SVGAGI (reference sequence). The junction had 17 bases not matched to a gene; V was cut back by 7 bases and J by 6 bases. The CDR3 runs to 17 residues. DNA of the CDR3: TGTGCCAGCACTCGAAGTGGGGGGAGGGAGGCACCCGGGGAGCTGTTTTTT. This codes for CASTRSGGREAPGELFF.

This clone was counted a few times. The V gene is TRBV19, the J gene TRBJ1-5; TRBD1 agrees at 9 bases. Germline V gives CDR1 LNHDA, CDR2 SQIVND (reference sequence). The CDR3 is 14 residues long. Trimming cost V 9 bases and J 5 bases; bases outside gene matches: 8. This chain's CDR3 is CASGAGTGYQPQHF. CDR3 in DNA: TGTGCCAGCGGAGCGGGGACAGGGTATCAGCCCCAGCATTTT.

This clone was seen a handful of times. This chain links TRBV19 with TRBJ2-7; TRBD1 aligns across 10 bases. The ends lost 2 bases at V and 4 bases at J; junction bases unmatched: 11. The CDR3 is made up of 17 amino acids. The germline gives CDR1 LNHDA, CDR2 SQIVND (reference sequence). CDR3 nucleotide sequence: TGTGCCAGTAGTATAATCCTCCCGACAGGGGGCAGTTACGAGCAGTACTTC. As protein: CASSIILPTGGSYEQYF.

This clone came up a few times. This chain joins TRBV29-1 and TRBJ2-1; TRBD2 is a possible D gene (6 bases). Germline-derived CDR1 and CDR2 are SQVTM and ANQGSEA. Trimming left V 2 bases short and J 7 bases short, with 18 bases between. The CDR3 runs to 15 residues. CDR3 sequence: CSVENSGRGTNEQFF. The CDR3 nucleotides read TGCAGCGTTGAAAATTCGGGACGGGGGACTAATGAGCAGTTCTTC.

The rearrangement links TRBV4-2 to TRBJ1-5; perhaps TRBD1 as D (5 bases). V was cut by 1 base and J by 8 bases, with 12 bases left in between. This CDR3 is 14 amino acids long. Per germline, CDR1 LGHNA and CDR2 YNFKEQ. The CDR3 DNA follows: TGTGCCAGCAGCCAAGGGCAGGGTTTAGAGCCCCAGCATTTT. It yields the protein CASSQGQGLEPQHF.

V usage is TRBV30 and J usage is TRBJ1-5; no firm D call. Germline V gene lookup returns CDR1 GTSNPN and CDR2 SVGIG (reference sequence). Trimming pared 2 bases from V and 1 base from J, leaving 9 bases between. The CDR3 covers 14 residues. The CDR3 sequence is CAWSRGSSNQPQHF. The CDR3 DNA reads TGTGCCTGGAGTAGAGGGAGCAGCAATCAGCCCCAGCATTTT.

With respect to this clone: The same CDR3 is also encoded by other DNA sequences in this sample. The V call is TRBV2, the J call TRBJ2-1; 9 bases line up with TRBD2. The CDR3 spans 14 residues. From germline, CDR1 is SNHLY and CDR2 FYNNEI. V shed 6 bases, J shed 3 bases, and the junction held 3 bases outside the gene matches. The CDR3 loop reads CASRWTSDYNEQFF. The CDR3 DNA reads TGTGCCAGCAGATGGACTAGCGACTACAATGAGCAGTTCTTC. The full variable domain, completed using reference TRBV2 and TRBJ2-1, is EPEVTQTPSHQVTQMGQEVILRCVPISNHLYFYWYRQILGQKVEFLVSFYNNEISEKSEIFDDQFSVERPDGSNFTLKIRSTKLEDSAMYFCASRWTSDYNEQFFGPGTRLTVL.

The V call is TRBV6-5, the J call TRBJ1-1; possible D gene TRBD1, 6 bases. Germline lookup yields CDR1 MNHEY and CDR2 SVGAGI. The CDR3 is 13 amino acids. Trimming left V 6 bases short and J 11 bases short, with 19 bases between. CDR3 sequence (DNA): TGTGCCAGCAGCGCCGAACAGGGCCTCTGGGCTTTCTTT. Translated: CASSAEQGLWAFF.